This T cell receptor beta chain was obtained from a study of cytomegalovirus exposure and HLA in healthy donors. Findings and caveats of the study: Later on, analysis showed that most CMV-associated TCR beta chains appeared to be HLA-restricted. Serostatus for CMV was the only available immune exposure information.

The V gene's germline CDR1 is GTSNPN and CDR2 SVGIG (reference sequence). The CDR3 is 16 residues long. V lost 5 bases and J lost 0; bases outside the gene matches: 7. With regard to this clone: The antigen remains undetermined.

PCR involved 60 Vbeta and 13 Jbeta primers. The method was immunoSEQ multiplex PCR; TCRdb's version includes in-frame clones alone and lacks a portion of them. The sample shows 150,000 to 200,000 clones, 70% to 90% of them seen only once. The chain employs TRBV30 and TRBJ2-6, with TRBD2 matching over 7 bases. This TCR came from a woman between 18 and 29 years old in good health and CMV-seropositive. Material: PBMCs. The CDR3 region has the DNA TGTGCCTGGGCCAGGCCGGGGGGCTCTGGGGCCAACGTCCTGACTTTC. Its protein product is CAWARPGGSGANVLTF.